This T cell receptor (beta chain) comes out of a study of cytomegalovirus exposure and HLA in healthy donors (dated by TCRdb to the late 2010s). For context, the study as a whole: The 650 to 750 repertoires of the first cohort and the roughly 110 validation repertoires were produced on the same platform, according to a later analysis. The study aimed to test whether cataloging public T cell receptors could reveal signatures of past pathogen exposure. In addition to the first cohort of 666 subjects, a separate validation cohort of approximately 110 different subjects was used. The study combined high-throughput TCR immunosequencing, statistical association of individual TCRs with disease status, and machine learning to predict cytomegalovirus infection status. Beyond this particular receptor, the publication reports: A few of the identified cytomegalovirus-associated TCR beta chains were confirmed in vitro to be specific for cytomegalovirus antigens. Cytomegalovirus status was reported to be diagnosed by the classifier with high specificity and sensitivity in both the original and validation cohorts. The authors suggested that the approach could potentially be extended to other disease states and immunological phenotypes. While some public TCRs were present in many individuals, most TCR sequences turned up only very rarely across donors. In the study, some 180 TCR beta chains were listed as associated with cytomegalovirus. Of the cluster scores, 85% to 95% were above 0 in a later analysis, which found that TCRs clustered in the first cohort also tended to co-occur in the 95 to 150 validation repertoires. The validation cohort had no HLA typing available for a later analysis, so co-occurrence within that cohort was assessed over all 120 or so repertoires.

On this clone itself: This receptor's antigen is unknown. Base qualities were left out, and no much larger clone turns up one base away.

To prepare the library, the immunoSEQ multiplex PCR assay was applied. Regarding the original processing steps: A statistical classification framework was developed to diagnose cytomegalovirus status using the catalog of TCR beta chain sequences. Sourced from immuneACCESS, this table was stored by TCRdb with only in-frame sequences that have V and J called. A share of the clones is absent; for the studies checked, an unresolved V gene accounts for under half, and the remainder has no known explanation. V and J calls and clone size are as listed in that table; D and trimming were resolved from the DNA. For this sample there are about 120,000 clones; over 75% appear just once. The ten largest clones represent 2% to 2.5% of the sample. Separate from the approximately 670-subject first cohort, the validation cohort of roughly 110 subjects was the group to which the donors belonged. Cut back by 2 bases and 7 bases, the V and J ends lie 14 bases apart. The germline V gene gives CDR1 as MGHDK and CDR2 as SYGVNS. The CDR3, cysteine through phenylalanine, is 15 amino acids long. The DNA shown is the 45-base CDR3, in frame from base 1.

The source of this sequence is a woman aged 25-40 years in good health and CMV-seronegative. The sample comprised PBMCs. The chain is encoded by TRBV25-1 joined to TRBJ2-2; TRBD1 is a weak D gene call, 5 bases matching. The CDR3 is CASSEQGRMGGELFF. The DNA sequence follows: TGTGCCAGCAGTGAACAGGGTCGGATGGGCGGGGAGCTGTTTTTT. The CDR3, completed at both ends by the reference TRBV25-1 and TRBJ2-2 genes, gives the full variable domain EADIYQTPRYLVIGTGKKITLECSQTMGHDKMYWYQQDPGMELHLIHYSYGVNSTEKGDLSSESTVSRIRTEHFPLTLESARPSHTSQYLCASSEQGRMGGELFFGEGSRLTVL.